These T cell receptor beta chains were read from a single sample in a study of metastatic and nonmetastatic thyroid tumors. TCRdb recomputed clones from the PCR reads via MiXCR. The sample contains around 20,000 clones, around a quarter of which appear only once. The sample comprised tumor tissue. These receptors all come from a female donor with papillary thyroid cancer or a benign thyroid nodule (not recorded which). Some clones in this sample may be carry-over from other donors' samples. Each CDR3 is given with its conserved first and last residue. Each record gives: J gene, D gene, CDR3 length, V gene, clone size, CDR3 DNA, CDR3 protein. The D gene is left open where the match is weak. Rows give clone size only sometimes, using once, few, many, or a class for an expanded clone.

TRBJ2-7 TRBD1 14 TRBV6-1 . TGTGCCAGCGGGATGGAAGGGGGCGCGGGCGAGCAGTACTTC CASGMEGGAGEQYF
TRBJ2-5 . 13 TRBV5-6 . TGTGCCAGCAGCTTGGAAGGGACAGAGACCCAGTACTTC CASSLEGTETQYF
TRBJ2-1 TRBD2 19 TRBV12-3/TRBV12-4 once TGTGCCAGCAGTTTGAGAAATAGCGGGAGACCAAATACATACAATGAGCAGTTCTTC CASSLRNSGRPNTYNEQFF
TRBJ1-2 . 16 TRBV6-1 . TGTGCCAGCACCCAACTTGGTGGAGGAGCTAACTATGGCTACACCTTC CASTQLGGGANYGYTF
TRBJ2-3 . 13 TRBV12-3/TRBV12-4 many TGTGCCAGCAGTCAGGGACTTCCAGATACGCAGTATTTT CASSQGLPDTQYF
TRBJ2-3 TRBD2 13 TRBV2 many TGTGCCACCTTAGCGGGGAGCACAGATACGCAGTATTTT CATLAGSTDTQYF
TRBJ1-3 . 14 TRBV12-3/TRBV12-4 . TGTGCCAGCAGTTTAGCGCAGGGTGGAAACACCATATATTTT CASSLAQGGNTIYF
TRBJ2-1 . 15 TRBV9 . TGTGCCAGCAGCGCCTCCGGGACTCGGGACGATGAGCAGTTCTTC CASSASGTRDDEQFF
TRBJ2-7 TRBD1 13 TRBV19 . TGTGCCAGTAGTATAGTTACAGGGGGCGATCAGTACTTC CASSIVTGGDQYF
TRBJ2-7 . 15 TRBV7-2 many TGTGCCAGCAGCTCAGCCGGGGCACACCTCTACGAGCAGTACTTC CASSSAGAHLYEQYF
TRBJ2-3 . 16 TRBV27 . TGTGCCAGCAGACAAGGGGGCGGGAGTCGGACAGATGCGCAGTATTTT CASRQGGGSRTDAQYF
TRBJ2-7 TRBD2 15 TRBV4-2 medium-sized TGTGCCAGCAGCCATCCTCAGACTAGCGGGTCCGAGCAGTACTTC CASSHPQTSGSEQYF
TRBJ1-2 TRBD1 13 TRBV30 . TGTGCCTGGAGCGGGCAGGGGGCGTATGGCTACACCTTC CAWSGQGAYGYTF
TRBJ1-1 TRBD1 14 TRBV12-3/TRBV12-4 . TGTGCCAGCAGTTCGACAGGGGGTAACCCTGAAGCTTTCTTT CASSSTGGNPEAFF
TRBJ2-7 . 12 TRBV12-3/TRBV12-4 medium-sized TGTGCCAGCAGTCCCGACAACTACGAGCAGTACTTC CASSPDNYEQYF
TRBJ2-7 . 14 TRBV30 . TGTGCCTGGAGTGCTGGGGGACCCTCCTACGAGCAGTACTTC CAWSAGGPSYEQYF
TRBJ1-1 TRBD1 14 TRBV6-4 . TGTGCCAGCAGTCCGGACAGGGTATACACTGAAGCTTTCTTT CASSPDRVYTEAFF
TRBJ1-2 . 12 TRBV28 large TGTGCCAGCAGTTTGACTAACTATGGCTACACCTTC CASSLTNYGYTF
TRBJ2-7 TRBD2 16 TRBV6-1 . TGTGCCAGCAGACTAAAACGGGGACTAGGGCCCTACGAGCAGTACTTC CASRLKRGLGPYEQYF
TRBJ2-2 . 13 TRBV7-3 many TGTGCCAGCAGCTACACTTCCACCGGGGAGCTGTTTTTT CASSYTSTGELFF
TRBJ2-4 . 14 TRBV20-1 many TGCAGTGCTAGATGGTGGCGGGACTTTAACATTCAGTACTTC CSARWWRDFNIQYF
TRBJ2-3 . 16 TRBV6-1 few TGTGCCAGCAGTGAAGCCGACAGGTCGCTCACAGATACGCAGTATTTT CASSEADRSLTDTQYF
TRBJ2-1 . 11 TRBV27 medium-sized TGTGCCAGCAAGTCCTTCGGCGAGCAGTTCTTC CASKSFGEQFF
TRBJ1-3 . 16 TRBV11-2 . TGTGCCAGCAGCTTAGAAGGGCAGGGCACTGGAAACACCATATATTTT CASSLEGQGTGNTIYF
TRBJ2-5 . 14 TRBV6-1 medium-sized TGTGCCAGCAGTTTTCAGGGAGGGGGTGAGACCCAGTACTTC CASSFQGGGETQYF
TRBJ2-3 . 12 TRBV14 many TGTGCCAGCAGCCAAGTAGGGGATACGCAGTATTTT CASSQVGDTQYF
TRBJ2-7 . 14 TRBV5-1 . TGCGCCAGCAGCTTCGAAGGGTGTTCCTACGAGCAGTACTTC CASSFEGCSYEQYF
TRBJ1-5 . 18 TRBV27 many TGTGCCAGCAGTCCCCACTCCGGGACACATTATAGCAATCAGCCCCAGCATTTT CASSPHSGTHYSNQPQHF
TRBJ1-2 . 18 TRBV28 . TGTGCCAGCAACACTGGGTTGGTCATAAGAACGGTTAACTATGGCTACACCTTC CASNTGLVIRTVNYGYTF
TRBJ1-1 . 11 TRBV20-1 . TGCAGTGCTTGGATGAACACTGAAGCTTTCTTT CSAWMNTEAFF
TRBJ1-5 . 13 TRBV6-5 few TGTGCCAGTAGTCCCTCCCGTCCAGGGCCCCAGCATTTT CASSPSRPGPQHF
TRBJ1-2 . 13 TRBV2 few TGTGCCAGCAGTGAAGAGAGCAGCTATGGCTACACCTTC CASSEESSYGYTF
TRBJ2-7 . 15 TRBV7-2 . TGTGCCAGCAGCTCTCGAATGGGATGCCTCTACGAGCAGTACTTC CASSSRMGCLYEQYF
TRBJ2-1 . 15 TRBV13 . TGTGCCAGCAGCTTATACAGCGCCCTCCCTAGTGAGCAGTTCTTC CASSLYSALPSEQFF
TRBJ2-1 TRBD2 15 TRBV11-2 . TGTGCCAGCAGCCGGGCGAGCGGGAGATCGAATGAGCAGTTCTTC CASSRASGRSNEQFF
TRBJ2-7 TRBD1 16 TRBV20-1 medium-sized TGCAGTGCTAGAGATTGGGGACAGGGGAAGGGGAACGAGCAGTACTTC CSARDWGQGKGNEQYF
TRBJ2-1 TRBD2 16 TRBV15 medium-sized TGTGCCACCAGCTATTTTTTGGTAGCGGGAGAAAATGAGCAGTTCTTC CATSYFLVAGENEQFF
TRBJ1-1 . 13 TRBV6-1 medium-sized TGTGCCAGCAGGCAGACTTCCGGGGCTGAAGCTTTCTTT CASRQTSGAEAFF
TRBJ1-2 . 13 TRBV19 medium-sized TGTGCCAGTAGTATCGGACAGCTCTATGGCTACACCTTC CASSIGQLYGYTF